These 25 T cell receptor beta chains were all obtained from the same sample, sequenced in a study of pediatric ulcerative colitis. Clones were read by immunoSEQ multiplex PCR, and TCRdb kept only the in-frame ones, dropping some. The profile covers roughly 64,000 clones, with approximately 87% appearing a single time and about 3% taken by the ten largest. Sequencing was performed on blood. The receptors were sampled from a boy aged 5-17 years with severe ulcerative colitis.

The rearrangement links TRBV5-1 to TRBJ2-1, with D uncertain. The V and J ends lost 4 bases and 0 bases respectively, with 17 bases between them. Germline V gives CDR1 SGHRS, CDR2 YFSETQ. The CDR3 is made up of 17 amino acids. In DNA form, the CDR3 reads TGCGCCAGCAGCCCAGAATTAGGACCAAGCTCCTACAATGAGCAGTTCTTC. This codes for CASSPELGPSSYNEQFF.

This chain connects TRBV6-5 to TRBJ2-7; D not certain. The CDR3 loop spans 13 amino acids. The germline V and J ends were trimmed by 4 bases and 5 bases, with 12 bases remaining between them. CDR1 and CDR2 (germline): MNHEY, SVGAGI. CDR3 DNA sequence: TGTGCCAGCAGTTCGACGGTGGCTCACGAGCAGTACTTC. Protein: CASSSTVAHEQYF.

V usage is TRBV18 and J usage is TRBJ2-7; possible D gene TRBD2, 6 bases. CDR1 is KGHSH and CDR2 is LQKENI in the germline V gene. The CDR3 is 13 residues long. V was clipped by 3 bases and J by 4 bases, with 10 bases between them. The CDR3 coding sequence is TGTGCCAGCTCACCTCCTAGCGATTACGAGCAGTACTTC. Translating it yields CASSPPSDYEQYF.

V is TRBV7-2 and J is TRBJ2-5; D ambiguous. From germline, CDR1 is SGHTA and CDR2 FQGNSA. The ends were cut back, 1 base at V and 2 bases at J, with 8 bases in the middle. CDR3 length equals 14 residues. CDR3 in DNA: TGTGCCAGCAGCTTAGGTGGTTTGCAAGAGACCCAGTACTTC. Translating gives CASSLGGLQETQYF.

The rearrangement joins TRBV20-1 to TRBJ2-5; D is undetermined. CDR1 and CDR2 from the germline V gene are DFQATT and SNEGSKA (reference sequence). The CDR3 sequence is 11 residues long. Trimming left V 6 bases short and J 5 bases short, with 10 bases between. The CDR3 reads CSATDRETQYF. The CDR3 DNA reads as TGCAGTGCCACGGACCGCGAGACCCAGTACTTC.

The chain couples TRBV11-2 to TRBJ2-3, with D perhaps TRBD2 (5 bases). V was clipped by 5 bases and J by 3 bases, with 18 bases between them. Germline CDR1 reads SGHAT; CDR2 reads FQNNGV. The CDR3 consists of 16 residues. The chain's CDR3 is CASSLTFSPGTDTQYF. In DNA, the CDR3 is TGTGCCAGCAGCCTTACTTTTTCCCCGGGGACAGATACGCAGTATTTT.

The chain is built from TRBV5-1 and TRBJ2-3; 14 bases fit TRBD2. The germline CDR1 and CDR2 sequences are SGHRS and YFSETQ. Losses at the gene ends were 3 bases for V and 5 bases for J; bases not matched to a gene: 5. The CDR3 totals 16 residues. CDR3 coding DNA: TGCGCCAGCAGCTCGGAGGGACTAGCGGGAGTAGATACGCAGTATTTT. It translates to CASSSEGLAGVDTQYF.

This chain links TRBV9 with TRBJ1-1; D not resolved. CDR1 is SGDLS and CDR2 is YYNGEE in the germline V gene. This CDR3 region has 16 residues. Deletions cut 4 bases from V and 0 bases from J, with 16 bases between. The CDR3 region is CASSPQLSIMNTEAFF. Written as DNA, the CDR3 is TGTGCCAGCAGCCCCCAGTTGAGTATAATGAACACTGAAGCTTTCTTT.

CDR3 sequence reads: CASSSLPRVTNEKLFF. The CDR3 DNA follows: TGTGCCAGTAGTTCCCTCCCCAGGGTTACTAATGAAAAACTGTTTTTT. This chain uses TRBV19 with TRBJ1-4, with D possibly matching TRBD1 (5 bases). The germline V gene encodes CDR1 LNHDA and CDR2 SQIVND (reference sequence). The CDR3 length is 16 residues. Trimming cost V 5 bases and J 2 bases, with 15 bases left between them.

The J gene is TRBJ2-1, the V gene TRBV7-8; 10 bases align to TRBD2. The CDR3 totals 15 residues. Germline V gene data show CDR1 as SGHVS and CDR2 as FQNEAQ. The junction had 7 bases not matched to a gene; V was cut back by 0 bases and J by 11 bases. In DNA form, the CDR3 reads TGTGCCAGCAGCTTAGCGTTTACTAGCGGGATTCAGCAGTTCTTC. It yields the protein CASSLAFTSGIQQFF.

By sample fraction, this clone is medium-sized. This sequence joins TRBV19 and TRBJ2-1; TRBD2 agrees at 7 bases. There are 15 residues in the CDR3. Germline V gene lookup returns CDR1 LNHDA and CDR2 SQIVND (reference sequence). Germline trimming cut 7 bases from V and 8 bases from J; bases unmatched to any gene: 14. CDR3 coding DNA: TGTGCCAGTAACACACTAGCGTCTGTTCGCGATGAGCAGTTCTTC. This gives the protein CASNTLASVRDEQFF.

This sequence joins TRBV5-6 and TRBJ2-3; no reliable D call. CDR1 is SGHDT and CDR2 is YYEEEE in the germline V gene. The CDR3 has 13 residues. The V gene lost 2 bases and the J gene lost 4 bases, with 8 bases spanning the gap. CDR3 residues: CASSFSKADTQYF. CDR3 coding DNA: TGTGCCAGCAGCTTTTCCAAGGCAGATACGCAGTATTTT.

The V call is TRBV10-1, the J call TRBJ1-1; D is undetermined. The V gene's germline CDR1 is WNHNN and CDR2 SYGVQD (reference sequence). V dropped 3 bases and J dropped 7 bases, with 9 bases sitting between them. The CDR3 covers 12 residues. CDR3 nucleotide sequence: TGCGCCAGCAGTGACGACACCCTTGAAGCTTTCTTT. It translates to CASSDDTLEAFF.

The CDR3 spells CASSQDRDLYNEQFF. The CDR3 DNA reads as TGCGCCAGCAGCCAAGATAGGGACCTGTACAATGAGCAGTTCTTC. The chain uses TRBV4-1 and TRBJ2-1, with D perhaps TRBD1 or TRBD2 (5 bases each). Germline V gives CDR1 MGHRA, CDR2 YSYEKL. The CDR3 is made up of 15 amino acids. V was shortened by 0 bases and J by 4 bases, with 10 bases between the two germline ends.

The V call is TRBV29-1, the J call TRBJ2-3; D assignment may be TRBD1 or TRBD2 (5 bases each). This CDR3 contains 15 residues. In germline, CDR1 is SQVTM, CDR2 ANQGSEA. The V end was cut by 7 bases, the J end by 0 bases, with 17 bases between. The CDR3 DNA reads TGCAGCGCCTCCTCGGGACCCCGCAGCACAGATACGCAGTATTTT. Amino acids: CSASSGPRSTDTQYF.

The chain has TRBV6-5 and TRBJ2-7; 9 positions agree with TRBD2. The ends lost 5 bases at V and 3 bases at J; junction bases unmatched: 2. CDR1 is MNHEY and CDR2 is SVGAGI in the germline V gene. The CDR3 runs 13 residues. DNA for the CDR3: TGTGCCAGCAGTGAGACTAGCGGCTACGAGCAGTACTTC. It translates to CASSETSGYEQYF.

The rearrangement uses TRBV30 and TRBJ1-4; D gene uncertain. Germline V gives CDR1 GTSNPN, CDR2 SVGIG (reference sequence). V was shortened by 0 bases and J by 4 bases, with 6 bases between the two germline ends. This CDR3 contains 13 residues. The CDR3 DNA follows: TGTGCCTGGAGTGTTGTTGGTAATGAAAAACTGTTTTTT. Translation: CAWSVVGNEKLFF.

This chain links TRBV29-1 with TRBJ2-1; 12 bases are a match to TRBD2. Germline V gene data show CDR1 as SQVTM and CDR2 as ANQGSEA. The V segment lost 0 bases and the J segment 9 bases; nucleotides outside the gene matches: 6. CDR3 length: 15 residues. The CDR3 DNA sequence: TGCAGCGTTGAAGAGGGGACTAGCGGGTCAGGTGAGCAGTTCTTC. Encoded protein: CSVEEGTSGSGEQFF.

The chain carries TRBV18 and TRBJ2-7, with 10 bases lining up with TRBD1. V lost 5 bases, J lost 3 bases, and 4 bases stayed unmatched. The CDR3 spans 14 residues. The V gene's germline CDR1 is KGHSH and CDR2 LQKENI. The CDR3 sequence is CASSAGTGDYEQYF. Here the CDR3 DNA reads TGTGCCAGCTCAGCCGGGACAGGGGACTACGAGCAGTACTTC.

This clone was recorded a few times. J is TRBJ2-3 and V is TRBV9, with TRBD2 identical over 7 bases. Germline values: CDR1 SGDLS, CDR2 YYNGEE. J was trimmed by 6 bases and V by 5 bases; bases with no gene match: 12. The length of the CDR3 is 15 residues. DNA for the CDR3: TGTGCCAGCAGTACCCGGTGGCGGGAGTGGGATACGCAGTATTTT. It translates to CASSTRWREWDTQYF. Complete variable domain (other parts from reference TRBV9 and TRBJ2-3): DSGVTQTPKHLITATGQRVTLRCSPRSGDLSVYWYQQSLDQGLQFLIQYYNGEERAKGNILERFSAQQFPDLHSELNLSSLELGDSALYFCASSTRWREWDTQYFGPGTRLTVL.

The chain couples TRBV30 to TRBJ2-1, with unresolved D. The CDR3 is 14 residues long. CDR1 is GTSNPN and CDR2 is SVGIG in the germline V gene (reference sequence). With 7 bases removed from V and 0 bases from J, the gap between germline ends came to 13 bases. The CDR3 nucleotides read TGTGCCTTCCAGGACCGGAGCTCCTACAATGAGCAGTTCTTC. Residues: CAFQDRSSYNEQFF.

The rearrangement joins TRBV10-3 to TRBJ1-2, with D tentatively TRBD1 (6 bases). Germline CDR1 and CDR2: ENHRY and SYGVKD. The CDR3 consists of 14 residues. V dropped 4 bases and J dropped 0 bases, with 9 bases sitting between them. The CDR3: CAISAGAANYGYTF. In DNA form, the CDR3 reads TGTGCCATCAGTGCAGGGGCGGCTAACTATGGCTACACCTTC.

The CDR3 sequence is CASSYLGRAEAFF. In DNA, the CDR3 is TGTGCCAGCAGTTACTTAGGGAGAGCTGAAGCTTTCTTT. The V call is TRBV6-5, the J call TRBJ1-1; D gene unclear. Germline values: CDR1 MNHEY, CDR2 SVGAGI. This CDR3 spans 13 amino acids. With 1 base removed from V and 6 bases from J, the gap between germline ends came to 9 bases.

The rearrangement uses TRBV7-2 and TRBJ2-7, with 9 bases fitting TRBD2. Germline values: CDR1 SGHTA, CDR2 FQGNSA. The CDR3 runs to 15 residues. With V trimmed by 2 bases and J by 1 base, 3 bases remained unmatched. CDR3 coding DNA: TGTGCCAGCAGCTTATTAGCGGGAGAATCCTACGAGCAGTACTTC. Translated: CASSLLAGESYEQYF.

The CDR3 sequence: CASIRGGSWTYEQYF. The CDR3 DNA is TGTGCCAGCATCAGGGGGGGCTCGTGGACCTACGAGCAGTACTTC. This chain joins TRBV6-1 and TRBJ2-7; either TRBD1 or TRBD2 may fit D (7 bases each). This CDR3 region has 15 residues. In germline, CDR1 is MNHNS, CDR2 SASEGT. Trimming left V 7 bases short and J 2 bases short, with 18 bases between.